This entry concerns a single T cell receptor beta chain. Its target is not known. The data belong to a study of T cells in Graves' hyperthyroidism and ophthalmopathy. In germline, CDR1 is SGHKS, CDR2 YYEKEE (reference sequence). Between the trimmed V and J ends, which lost 4 bases and 4 bases, there was a span of 12 bases. The CDR3 runs 13 residues. RNA transcripts were the template for amplifying TCR beta CDR3 regions. The study used the HTBI primer set for a first-round RT-PCR of the TCR CDR3. TCRdb re-derived calls from the multiplex PCR reads in MiXCR, one entry per CDR3 protein. The data show some 720,000 distinct CDR3 sequences, about 16% seen once. Study-wide results and caveats: In the blood, most expanded thyroid clonotypes above 0.001 appeared as well. Ophthalmopathy was distinguished from stable hyperthyroidism by 13 V-J signatures.

PBMCs were derived from roughly 10 ml fresh peripheral blood. This clonotype was sampled from a man between 18 and 29 years old with Graves' hyperthyroidism. The specimen sequenced was blood. V gene TRBV5-5 combines with J gene TRBJ2-7; D not certain. The CDR3 nucleotides are TGTGCCAGCAGCCGAACCTTGGGTTACGAGCAGTACTTC. Encoded protein: CASSRTLGYEQYF.